These T cell receptor beta chains were read from a single sample in a study of cytomegalovirus exposure and HLA in healthy donors. Generated by immunoSEQ multiplex PCR, the TCRdb table keeps only in-frame clones and is missing some. Seen here are 150,000 to 200,000 clones, over 60% observed once, and the top ten hold around an eighth. Sequencing used PBMCs. Every receptor here comes from a man aged 50-60 years in good health and CMV-seropositive. Both conserved end residues are part of each CDR3. The D gene is left open where the match is weak. Not every row has a clone size; where given, it reads once, few, many or a size class.

TRBJ1-4	14	few	-	TRBV7-9	CASSPRQTAEKLFF	TGTGCCAGCAGCCCAAGACAAACTGCTGAAAAACTGTTTTTT
TRBJ2-1	15	-	-	TRBV7-6	CASSLAQVSVSEQFF	TGTGCCAGCAGCTTAGCCCAGGTCTCCGTTAGTGAGCAGTTCTTC
TRBJ1-6	16	once	TRBD1	TRBV25-1	CASSTGVNSYNSPLHF	TGTGCCAGCAGTACAGGGGTAAACTCCTATAATTCACCCCTCCACTTT
TRBJ2-6	17	-	TRBD1	TRBV7-9	CASSNRDRDSGANVLTF	TGTGCCAGCAGCAACCGGGACAGGGACTCTGGGGCCAACGTCCTGACTTTC
TRBJ1-5	15	-	-	TRBV28	CASSLRGGDNQPQHF	TGTGCCAGCAGTCTTAGGGGAGGGGACAATCAGCCCCAGCATTTT
TRBJ1-3	14	-	-	TRBV19	CASRVGAAGNTIYF	TGTGCCAGTAGAGTGGGGGCAGCTGGAAACACCATATATTTT
TRBJ1-6	14	-	-	TRBV5-4	CASRLQGHNSPLHF	TGTGCCAGCAGACTACAGGGTCATAATTCACCCCTCCACTTT
TRBJ1-2	14	-	TRBD1	TRBV7-3	CASSSKDRAYGYTF	TGTGCCAGCAGCTCCAAGGACAGGGCGTATGGCTACACCTTC
TRBJ2-4	19	-	TRBD1	TRBV7-9	CASSPSLARDRESGNIQYF	TGTGCCAGCAGCCCATCGTTGGCCCGGGACAGGGAGAGTGGAAACATTCAGTACTTC
TRBJ2-7	15	-	TRBD1	TRBV6-5	CASSQGQGEYYEQYF	TGTGCCAGCAGCCAGGGACAGGGGGAATACTACGAGCAGTACTTC
TRBJ2-6	16	few	-	TRBV14	CASHDGYSAGANVLTF	TGTGCCAGCCATGACGGGTATTCAGCTGGGGCCAACGTCCTGACTTTC
TRBJ2-7	15	-	-	TRBV7-2	CASSLTRDQSYEQYF	TGTGCCAGCAGCTTAACGAGGGATCAGTCCTACGAGCAGTACTTC
TRBJ2-4	15	-	TRBD1	TRBV28	CASSSPDRESRGKYF	TGTGCCAGCAGCTCACCCGACAGGGAGAGTAGGGGGAAGTACTTC
TRBJ2-1	13	-	-	TRBV5-1	CASSEKGTLEQFF	TGCGCCAGCAGCGAAAAGGGGACACTTGAGCAGTTCTTC
TRBJ1-2	12	-	TRBD1	TRBV6-5	CASTQGARGYTF	TGTGCCAGCACACAGGGGGCGAGGGGCTACACCTTC
TRBJ2-3	16	-	TRBD2	TRBV19	CASRGLAGGLADTQYF	TGTGCCAGTAGGGGACTAGCGGGAGGTTTGGCAGATACGCAGTATTTT
TRBJ1-1	15	-	-	TRBV5-8	CASSLAAGWSTEAFF	TGTGCCAGCAGCTTGGCCGCAGGGTGGAGCACTGAAGCTTTCTTT
TRBJ2-6	17	-	-	TRBV4-3	CASSQEYSHSGANVLTF	TGCGCCAGCAGCCAAGAGTACAGTCACTCTGGGGCCAACGTCCTGACTTTC
TRBJ2-7	12	-	-	TRBV7-3	CASSLTGGEQYF	TGTGCCAGCAGCTTAACCGGCGGCGAGCAGTACTTC
TRBJ1-1	17	-	TRBD1	TRBV7-8	CASSLAQGWNMNTEAFF	TGTGCCAGCAGCCTAGCACAGGGGTGGAACATGAACACTGAAGCTTTCTTT
TRBJ1-1	13	-	-	TRBV28	CASSLLQGTEAFF	TGTGCCAGCAGCTTATTACAGGGAACTGAAGCTTTCTTT
TRBJ2-3	15	-	TRBD1	TRBV11-3	CASSLGRQGADTQYF	TGTGCCAGCAGCTTAGGGAGACAGGGGGCGGATACGCAGTATTTT
TRBJ1-6	13	-	TRBD1	TRBV29-1	CSVGTGEGSPLHF	TGCAGCGTTGGGACAGGGGAAGGTTCACCCCTCCACTTT
TRBJ1-2	14	-	TRBD1	TRBV27	CASRTQGARYGYTF	TGCGCCAGCAGAACACAGGGGGCGCGGTATGGCTACACCTTC
TRBJ1-6	17	-	-	TRBV7-9	CASSLGPALQGDSPLHF	TGTGCCAGCAGCTTGGGCCCGGCGTTACAGGGCGATTCACCCCTCCACTTT
TRBJ1-1	18	-	TRBD1	TRBV4-1	CASSQPTRQGLGNTEAFF	TGCGCCAGCAGCCAACCCACGAGACAGGGTCTCGGGAACACTGAAGCTTTCTTT
TRBJ2-1	13	-	-	TRBV6-1	CASSEAGGNEQFF	TGTGCCAGCAGTGAAGCAGGCGGCAATGAGCAGTTCTTC
TRBJ2-3	16	many	TRBD2	TRBV4-2	CASSQDASGGADTQYF	TGTGCCAGCAGCCAAGATGCTAGCGGGGGGGCAGATACGCAGTATTTT
TRBJ1-1	15	-	-	TRBV11-1	CASSLRETVNTEAFF	TGTGCCAGCAGCTTAAGGGAGACTGTAAACACTGAAGCTTTCTTT
TRBJ1-2	14	-	TRBD1	TRBV11-2	CASSERQGGYGYTF	TGTGCCAGCAGCGAGCGACAGGGGGGCTATGGCTACACCTTC
TRBJ1-2	16	few	TRBD1	TRBV7-2	CASSLYSGTGNYGYTF	TGTGCCAGCAGCTTATATTCTGGGACAGGCAACTATGGCTACACCTTC